A selection of T cell receptor beta chains follows, all from one sample in a study of T cell responses to AZD1222 COVID-19 vaccine. Method: immunoSEQ multiplex PCR; TCRdb's copy keeps in-frame clones and lacks some. Counted here are some 140,000 clones, about nine tenths occurring once; the ten biggest clones make up under 7%. The specimen comprised peripheral blood, sampled on day 0 of MenACWY control vaccination. The source is an adult in good health. Both conserved end residues are part of each CDR3. The D gene is left open where the match is weak. The size field is filled for only some rows; it gives once, few, many or a size class.

d_gene: NA
v_gene: TRBV27
abundance: NA
j_gene: TRBJ1-2
CDR3nt: TGTGCCAGCAGTTTAATGGGGAACTATGGCTACACCTTC
CDR3aa: CASSLMGNYGYTF

d_gene: NA
v_gene: TRBV7-2
abundance: NA
j_gene: TRBJ1-3
CDR3nt: TGTGCCAGCAGCTTAAGAGGGGCGAGCTCTGGAAACACCATATATTTT
CDR3aa: CASSLRGASSGNTIYF

d_gene: NA
v_gene: TRBV18
abundance: NA
j_gene: TRBJ2-1
CDR3nt: TGTGCCAGCTCACCCCAAGGATACTACAATGAGCAGTTCTTC
CDR3aa: CASSPQGYYNEQFF

d_gene: NA
v_gene: TRBV6-6
abundance: NA
j_gene: TRBJ1-5
CDR3nt: TGTGCCAGCAGTTACGACAGGAGGCGCCCCGCGCTGCATTTT
CDR3aa: CASSYDRRRPALHF

d_gene: NA
v_gene: TRBV12-3/TRBV12-4
abundance: NA
j_gene: TRBJ2-5
CDR3nt: TGTGCCAGCAGGAGGGACCTCCAAACCCAGTACTTC
CDR3aa: CASRRDLQTQYF

d_gene: NA
v_gene: TRBV10-2
abundance: few
j_gene: TRBJ1-2
CDR3nt: TGCGCCAGCAGTGATTCAGGGGTGAACTATGGCTACACCTTC
CDR3aa: CASSDSGVNYGYTF

d_gene: TRBD2
v_gene: TRBV24-1
abundance: NA
j_gene: TRBJ2-1
CDR3nt: TGTGCCACCAGTGACTCAGCGGGGGGCGGGTACAATGAGCAGTTCTTC
CDR3aa: CATSDSAGGGYNEQFF

d_gene: NA
v_gene: TRBV7-2
abundance: NA
j_gene: TRBJ1-1
CDR3nt: TGTGCCAGCAGCCTGGGGCACGGGAAACTGAACACTGAAGCTTTCTTT
CDR3aa: CASSLGHGKLNTEAFF

d_gene: NA
v_gene: TRBV6-5
abundance: NA
j_gene: TRBJ1-2
CDR3nt: TGTGCCAGCAGCACCTCCGGGACCCCTGGGGGCTACACCTTC
CDR3aa: CASSTSGTPGGYTF

d_gene: TRBD1
v_gene: TRBV15
abundance: NA
j_gene: TRBJ1-2
CDR3nt: TGTGCCACCAGCAGAGAGGGGACAGGGGGCTATGGCTACACCTTC
CDR3aa: CATSREGTGGYGYTF

d_gene: NA
v_gene: TRBV5-1
abundance: NA
j_gene: TRBJ1-1
CDR3nt: TGCGCCAGCAGCCTGACGGGCGGGGACACTGAAGCTTTCTTT
CDR3aa: CASSLTGGDTEAFF

d_gene: NA
v_gene: TRBV28
abundance: NA
j_gene: TRBJ1-4
CDR3nt: TGTGCCAGCAGTTTGCGGCGGAACATCAATGAAAAACTGTTTTTT
CDR3aa: CASSLRRNINEKLFF

d_gene: TRBD1
v_gene: TRBV6-6
abundance: NA
j_gene: TRBJ1-4
CDR3nt: TGTGCCAGCAGTTACCTGGGACAGAGTCATGAAAAACTGTTTTTT
CDR3aa: CASSYLGQSHEKLFF

d_gene: NA
v_gene: TRBV7-2
abundance: once
j_gene: TRBJ2-2
CDR3nt: TGTGCCAGCAGCTTAGGTTTCGGTGTCCGAGGGCTGTTTTTT
CDR3aa: CASSLGFGVRGLFF

d_gene: NA
v_gene: TRBV30
abundance: NA
j_gene: TRBJ2-7
CDR3nt: TGTGCCTGGAGTGCAATTCAGAGGAAGGGGACCTACGAGCAGTACTTC
CDR3aa: CAWSAIQRKGTYEQYF

d_gene: NA
v_gene: TRBV4-1
abundance: NA
j_gene: TRBJ1-1
CDR3nt: TGCGCCAGCAGCCAACGGGACATTGAGGGCACTGAAGCTTTCTTT
CDR3aa: CASSQRDIEGTEAFF

d_gene: NA
v_gene: TRBV6-1
abundance: NA
j_gene: TRBJ1-2
CDR3nt: TGTGCCAGCAGTGAAGGCCGGGGCTATGGCTACACCTTC
CDR3aa: CASSEGRGYGYTF

d_gene: NA
v_gene: TRBV28
abundance: NA
j_gene: TRBJ1-4
CDR3nt: TGTGCCAGCAAATCCCCCCCCGCGGCTAATGAAAAACTGTTTTTT
CDR3aa: CASKSPPAANEKLFF

d_gene: TRBD1
v_gene: TRBV6-5
abundance: few
j_gene: TRBJ1-2
CDR3nt: TGTGCCAGCGCCGGGACAGGGGCCAACTATGGCTACACCTTC
CDR3aa: CASAGTGANYGYTF

d_gene: NA
v_gene: TRBV7-9
abundance: NA
j_gene: TRBJ1-2
CDR3nt: TGTGCCAGCAGCCCTTCGCTTGCTAACTATGGCTACACCTTC
CDR3aa: CASSPSLANYGYTF

d_gene: TRBD1
v_gene: TRBV9
abundance: NA
j_gene: TRBJ1-1
CDR3nt: TGTGCCAGCAGCGTAGAGGGGGCCAGTATCACTGAAGCTTTCTTT
CDR3aa: CASSVEGASITEAFF

d_gene: TRBD1
v_gene: TRBV7-9
abundance: few
j_gene: TRBJ1-1
CDR3nt: TGTGCCAGCAGCTTAGGTGGACAGGGGCCCACTGAAGCTTTCTTT
CDR3aa: CASSLGGQGPTEAFF

d_gene: NA
v_gene: TRBV28
abundance: few
j_gene: TRBJ1-4
CDR3nt: TGTGCCAGCAGTTTATTGGGGACCGGTAATGAAAAACTGTTTTTT
CDR3aa: CASSLLGTGNEKLFF

d_gene: NA
v_gene: TRBV16
abundance: NA
j_gene: TRBJ2-2
CDR3nt: TGTGCCAGCAGCCAATCAGGGGTCAACACCGGGGAGCTGTTTTTT
CDR3aa: CASSQSGVNTGELFF

d_gene: TRBD1
v_gene: TRBV2
abundance: once
j_gene: TRBJ2-7
CDR3nt: TGTGCCAGCAGTGTTTCCCAACAGGGGAGCGAGCAGTACTTC
CDR3aa: CASSVSQQGSEQYF

d_gene: TRBD1
v_gene: TRBV6-5
abundance: NA
j_gene: TRBJ1-4
CDR3nt: TGTGCCAGCAGTTACGCATCCGGGACAGGGGGCGAAAAACTGTTTTTT
CDR3aa: CASSYASGTGGEKLFF

d_gene: TRBD1
v_gene: TRBV13
abundance: NA
j_gene: TRBJ2-7
CDR3nt: TGTGCCAGCAGCTTAGGCCGAGGAACAGGGGGCGAGCAGTACTTC
CDR3aa: CASSLGRGTGGEQYF

d_gene: NA
v_gene: TRBV19
abundance: NA
j_gene: TRBJ2-7
CDR3nt: TGTGCCAGTAGTATTGGTGGCAGCTCCTACGAGCAGTACTTC
CDR3aa: CASSIGGSSYEQYF

d_gene: TRBD2
v_gene: TRBV29-1
abundance: NA
j_gene: TRBJ2-1
CDR3nt: TGCAGCGTTGAACTAGCGGTGGCCTACAATGAGCAGTTCTTC
CDR3aa: CSVELAVAYNEQFF

d_gene: NA
v_gene: TRBV6-2/TRBV6-3
abundance: NA
j_gene: TRBJ2-7
CDR3nt: TGTGCCAGCAGTTACCCCGGCCTACAGGGGAGGTATCACGAGCAGTACTTC
CDR3aa: CASSYPGLQGRYHEQYF

d_gene: NA
v_gene: TRBV5-1
abundance: NA
j_gene: TRBJ2-5
CDR3nt: TGCGCCAGCAGCGTCCCCAGGGGAGGAGTAGAGACCCAGTACTTC
CDR3aa: CASSVPRGGVETQYF

d_gene: NA
v_gene: TRBV7-2
abundance: once
j_gene: TRBJ2-2
CDR3nt: TGTGCCAGCAGCTTGTCCCGAACAACCGGGGAGCTGTTTTTT
CDR3aa: CASSLSRTTGELFF

d_gene: TRBD1
v_gene: TRBV7-8
abundance: NA
j_gene: TRBJ1-2
CDR3nt: TGTGCCAGCAGCTTAACGCGGACAGGGGGCCTTGGTGGCTACACCTTC
CDR3aa: CASSLTRTGGLGGYTF

d_gene: NA
v_gene: TRBV6-5
abundance: once
j_gene: TRBJ1-3
CDR3nt: TGTGCCAGCAGACTACAAGCCCAGGGAGGAAACACCATATATTTT
CDR3aa: CASRLQAQGGNTIYF

d_gene: NA
v_gene: TRBV21-1
abundance: NA
j_gene: TRBJ1-2
CDR3nt: TGTGCCACCTCGTCGGACAGGGTGTCTAACTATGGCTACACCTTC
CDR3aa: CATSSDRVSNYGYTF